Each of the 17 T cell receptor beta chains below was sequenced from the same sample in a study of cytotoxic CD8 clonotypes in ibrutinib-treated CLL. Assay used: immunoSEQ multiplex PCR; TCRdb lists only in-frame clones, some missing. The sample contains approximately 92,000 clones, 75% to 80% of which appear only once. This specimen was PBMCs, taken after 24 months of ibrutinib treatment. These receptor sequences come from a human donor with chronic lymphocytic leukemia.

The CDR3, as DNA: TGTGCCAGCTCACCGACTTCGCTGATTAACTACGAGCAGTACTTC. Its translation: CASSPTSLINYEQYF. This chain uses TRBV18 with TRBJ2-7; no clear D gene. The CDR3 is 15 residues long. The V and J ends lost 3 bases and 3 bases respectively, with 15 bases between them. Germline V gene lookup returns CDR1 KGHSH and CDR2 LQKENI. Based on the CDR3 plus reference TRBV18 and TRBJ2-7, the full variable domain is NAGVMQNPRHLVRRRGQEARLRCSPMKGHSHVYWYRQLPEEGLKFMVYLQKENIIDESGMPKERFSAEFPKEGPSILRIQQVVRGDSAAYFCASSPTSLINYEQYFGPGTRLTVT.

The V and J genes are TRBV5-6 and TRBJ2-7; D uncertain. The germline CDR1 and CDR2 sequences are SGHDT and YYEEEE. The CDR3 spans 11 residues. V was pared by 1 base and J by 6 bases, with 5 bases between. Here the CDR3 DNA reads TGTGCCAGCAGCTTGCGGGTCGAGCAGTACTTC. Its protein product is CASSLRVEQYF.

The chain employs TRBV5-4 and TRBJ2-3; possible D gene TRBD2, 6 bases. There are 14 residues in the CDR3. V gave up 4 bases and J gave up 2 bases, with 11 bases separating them. Germline CDR1 is SGHNT and CDR2 is YYREEE (reference sequence). This CDR3 is CASSQSGSTDTQYF. CDR3 DNA: TGTGCCAGCAGCCAAAGCGGGTCCACAGATACGCAGTATTTT.

Points on this clone: One junction end does not reproduce the germline sequence, and a read error may be involved. This chain joins TRBV15 and TRBJ2-7; a weak D match, TRBD2 (5 bases). This CDR3 contains 12 residues. Per the germline V gene, CDR1 is LNHNV and CDR2 is YYDKDF (reference sequence). For the CDR3, the DNA is TGTGCCACCAGCAGAGATCAAAACGGGAAAACTTTC. Its protein product is CATSRDQNGKTF. Using reference TRBV15 and TRBJ2-7 for the parts outside the CDR3, the full variable domain is DAMVIQNPRYQVTQFGKPVTLSCSQTLNHNVMYWYQQKSSQAPKLLFHYYDKDFNNEADTPDNFQSRRPNTSFCFLDIRSPGLGDTAMYLCATSRDQNGKTFGPGTRLTVT.

J is TRBJ1-2 and V is TRBV2; 8 nucleotides agree with TRBD1. This CDR3 is 13 amino acids long. Trimming removed 6 bases from V and 8 bases from J; junction bases left unmatched: 8. Germline lookup yields CDR1 SNHLY and CDR2 FYNNEI. CDR3 loop: CASRGTGFGGYTF. As DNA, the CDR3 is TGTGCCAGCAGGGGGACAGGTTTTGGGGGCTACACCTTC.

The V gene is TRBV7-2, the J gene TRBJ2-7; 10 bases map to TRBD2. Unmatched junction bases numbered 6, after V lost 6 bases and J lost 1 base. The CDR3 has 15 amino acids. Germline V CDR1 and CDR2: SGHTA, FQGNSA. The CDR3 spells CASRLAGQMSYEQYF. The CDR3 DNA reads TGTGCCAGCAGACTAGCGGGGCAAATGTCCTACGAGCAGTACTTC.

V usage is TRBV10-1 and J usage is TRBJ2-2; no clear D. CDR1 is WNHNN, CDR2 SYGVQD, per germline (reference sequence). V was pared by 6 bases and J by 8 bases, with 13 bases between. The CDR3 is made up of 13 amino acids. DNA for the CDR3: TGCGCCAGCAGACCTGCCCTGACTGGGGAGCTGTTTTTT. It specifies CASRPALTGELFF.

J is TRBJ2-7 and V is TRBV5-6; D tentatively reads TRBD1 or TRBD2 (5 bases each). The germline V gene encodes CDR1 SGHDT and CDR2 YYEEEE. The CDR3 contains 12 residues. V lost 6 bases and J 0 bases, leaving 7 bases between the germline ends. CDR3 nucleotides: TGTGCCAGCATCGGGGCCTCCTACGAGCAGTACTTC. Translation: CASIGASYEQYF.

This rearrangement joins TRBV5-1 to TRBJ2-7; 11 bases line up with TRBD1. V was clipped by 4 bases and J by 0 bases; unmatched bases: 6. The CDR3 runs 16 residues. In germline, CDR1 is SGHRS, CDR2 YFSETQ. The CDR3 region is CASSPRTGGASYEQYF. As DNA, the CDR3 is TGCGCCAGCAGCCCAAGGACAGGGGGCGCCTCCTACGAGCAGTACTTC.

The chain joins TRBV5-1 to TRBJ1-2; perhaps TRBD1 as D (6 bases). Germline V gives CDR1 SGHRS, CDR2 YFSETQ. The length of the CDR3 is 15 residues. Between the trimmed V and J ends, which lost 0 bases and 4 bases, there was a span of 13 bases. Here the CDR3 DNA reads TGCGCCAGCAGCTTGGAGGGGGGATCGCCCTATGGCTACACCTTC. Translation: CASSLEGGSPYGYTF.

The chain carries TRBV19 and TRBJ2-3; TRBD2 aligns across 10 bases. The CDR3 sequence is 16 residues long. The germline V gene encodes CDR1 LNHDA and CDR2 SQIVND (reference sequence). Trimming removed 3 bases from V and 11 bases from J; junction bases left unmatched: 14. DNA of the CDR3: TGTGCCAGTAGTATGACAACTAGCGGGAAAGGGAACATGCAGTATTTT. Protein sequence: CASSMTTSGKGNMQYF.

This clone showed up just a few times. This chain uses TRBV5-5 with TRBJ1-5; 7 bases fit TRBD1. V lost 0 bases, J lost 9 bases, and 6 bases stayed unmatched. This CDR3 has 14 amino acids. Looked up from germline, CDR1 is SGHKS and CDR2 is YYEKEE (reference sequence). DNA of the CDR3: TGTGCCAGCAGCTTGGAGCAGGGGGAAGGGCCCCAGCATTTT. Amino acids: CASSLEQGEGPQHF.

The chain carries TRBV18 and TRBJ2-7; 10 bases match TRBD2. Germline CDR1 KGHSH, CDR2 LQKENI. This CDR3 comprises 15 residues. V lost 1 base and J lost 3; bases outside the gene matches: 3. The CDR3, as DNA: TGTGCCAGCTCACCACGGACTAGCGGATACTACGAGCAGTACTTC. This translates into CASSPRTSGYYEQYF.

The chain joins TRBV9 to TRBJ2-7; D remains ambiguous. In germline, CDR1 is SGDLS, CDR2 YYNGEE. V lost 0 bases, J lost 2 bases, and 9 bases lay in between. The CDR3 has 14 residues. CDR3: CASSVASATYEQYF. The CDR3 DNA sequence: TGTGCCAGCAGCGTAGCCTCAGCCACCTACGAGCAGTACTTC.

The chain has TRBV19 and TRBJ2-1, with D unclear. Trimming shortened V by 3 bases and J by 4 bases, and 13 bases separated the two germline ends. Germline V gene lookup returns CDR1 LNHDA and CDR2 SQIVND (reference sequence). The CDR3 extends over 15 amino acids. CDR3 in amino acids: CASSIAARLYNEQFF. The CDR3, as DNA: TGTGCCAGTAGTATTGCAGCGAGGCTTTACAATGAGCAGTTCTTC.

The chain recombines TRBV7-2 with TRBJ2-7; D gene ambiguous. From germline, CDR1 is SGHTA and CDR2 FQGNSA. This CDR3 contains 14 residues. Trimming removed 6 bases from V and 5 bases from J, with 17 bases in between. The CDR3 protein is CASRPPPSRHEQYF. CDR3 DNA sequence: TGTGCCAGCAGGCCCCCTCCCAGTCGGCACGAGCAGTACTTC.

This chain links TRBV7-2 with TRBJ2-2; possibly TRBD1 or TRBD2 for D (5 bases each). The ends were cut back, 3 bases at V and 2 bases at J, with 13 bases in the middle. Germline V gene sequence: CDR1 SGHTA, CDR2 FQGNSA. This CDR3 has 16 amino acids. In DNA, the CDR3 is TGTGCCAGCAGCTTGGCCGGGACCTCTAACACCGGGGAGCTGTTTTTT. This encodes CASSLAGTSNTGELFF.